The 9 T cell receptor beta chains listed next were all sequenced from one sample in a study of identical twins. A single record per CDR3 protein comes from TCRdb applying MiXCR to the 5' RACE reads. The table records hundreds of thousands of distinct CDR3 sequences, around 8.6% of them present only once. The same data also contributed to another study, on yellow fever vaccine responses in identical twins.

The sample was PBMCs. The receptor set was obtained from a woman aged 18-29 years in good health.

This clonotype was seen only a few times. The rearrangement uses TRBV2 and TRBJ1-2, with D hard to call. The V and J ends lost 7 bases and 8 bases respectively, with 14 bases between them. This CDR3 is 12 amino acids long. Germline assignment: CDR1 SNHLY and CDR2 FYNNEI. CDR3 protein: CASNLGGGGYTF. CDR3 DNA sequence: TGTGCCAGCAACCTAGGAGGCGGCGGCTACACCTTC.

The sample holds a few counts of this clonotype. The chain couples TRBV6-1 to TRBJ2-3, with D unclear. This CDR3 region has 14 residues. The V end was cut by 6 bases, the J end by 4 bases, with 14 bases between. Germline CDR1 MNHNS, CDR2 SASEGT. DNA of the CDR3: TGTGCCAGCAGGCCAACTCCGGACGCAGATACGCAGTATTTT. Its protein is CASRPTPDADTQYF.

The chain couples TRBV7-6 to TRBJ2-6, with 8 bases that match TRBD1. Germline V gives CDR1 SGHVS, CDR2 FNYEAQ. This CDR3 is built from 18 residues. With 4 bases clipped from V and 0 bases from J, the junction kept 8 bases outside the gene matches. The chain's CDR3 is CASSSLGQGYSGANVLTF. Here the CDR3 DNA reads TGTGCCAGCAGCTCCCTTGGACAGGGATACTCTGGGGCCAACGTCCTGACTTTC.

This chain links TRBV7-2 with TRBJ1-2; maybe TRBD1 (6 bases). The V and J ends lost 10 bases and 3 bases respectively, with 18 bases between them. This CDR3 has 14 amino acids. Germline V lookup: CDR1 SGHTA, CDR2 FQGNSA. In DNA, the CDR3 is TGTGCCACGGCAGTAACAGGGCTGGACTATGGCTACACCTTC. The encoded protein is CATAVTGLDYGYTF. The variable domain in full, completed from reference TRBV7-2 and TRBJ1-2, reads GAGVSQSPSNKVTEKGKDVELRCDPISGHTALYWYRQSLGQGLEFLIYFQGNSAPDKSGLPSDRFSAERTGGSVSTLTIQRTQQEDSAVYLCATAVTGLDYGYTFGSGTRLTVV.

There are a few counts of this clonotype. The chain joins TRBV20-1 to TRBJ2-7; a weak D match, TRBD2 (6 bases). Trimming took off 0 bases at V and 7 bases at J, with 19 bases between the two ends. Germline CDR1 is DFQATT and CDR2 is SNEGSKA (reference sequence). The CDR3 extends over 15 amino acids. Written as DNA, the CDR3 is TGCAGTGCTAGAGATTTCAAAACTGGGACTGGGGAGCAGTACTTC. This encodes CSARDFKTGTGEQYF.

This chain joins TRBV28 and TRBJ1-5, with D possibly matching TRBD1 (5 bases). In germline, CDR1 is MDHEN, CDR2 SYDVKM. V lost 3 bases to trimming and J lost 5 bases, with 8 bases between them. The CDR3 extends over 13 amino acids. In DNA form, the CDR3 reads TGTGCCAGCAGTTTGATGGGGGATCAGCCCCAGCATTTT. Its protein is CASSLMGDQPQHF. The whole variable domain, filled in from reference TRBV28 and TRBJ1-5, reads DVKVTQSSRYLVKRTGEKVFLECVQDMDHENMFWYRQDPGLGLRLIYFSYDVKMKEKGDIPEGYSVSREKKERFSLILESASTNQTSMYLCASSLMGDQPQHFGDGTRLSIL.

This clonotype was seen many times. J is TRBJ2-2 and V is TRBV29-1; possible D gene TRBD2, 6 bases. V was shortened by 5 bases and J by 0 bases, with 13 bases between the two germline ends. This CDR3 is built from 15 residues. The V gene's germline CDR1 is SQVTM and CDR2 ANQGSEA. The CDR3 coding sequence is TGCAGCGTTTGGGGCGGGAACACGAACACCGGGGAGCTGTTTTTT. Translated: CSVWGGNTNTGELFF.

This clonotype showed up just a few times. The genes are TRBV12-3 or TRBV12-4 and TRBJ2-7; D is unresolved. V shed 6 bases and J shed 0 bases, with 12 bases lying between them. The CDR3 loop spans 14 amino acids. The CDR3 here is CASSLRVSSYEQYF. The CDR3 bases are TGTGCCAGCAGCCTCCGGGTGAGCTCCTACGAGCAGTACTTC.

The CDR3 DNA follows: TGCAGTGCTCCCCCCGCACATTCCTACGAGCAGTACTTC. It specifies CSAPPAHSYEQYF. The gene calls are TRBV20-1 and TRBJ2-7; D uncertain. The CDR3 contains 13 residues. The V gene lost 5 bases and the J gene lost 1 base, with 12 bases spanning the gap. Germline assignment: CDR1 DFQATT and CDR2 SNEGSKA (reference sequence).